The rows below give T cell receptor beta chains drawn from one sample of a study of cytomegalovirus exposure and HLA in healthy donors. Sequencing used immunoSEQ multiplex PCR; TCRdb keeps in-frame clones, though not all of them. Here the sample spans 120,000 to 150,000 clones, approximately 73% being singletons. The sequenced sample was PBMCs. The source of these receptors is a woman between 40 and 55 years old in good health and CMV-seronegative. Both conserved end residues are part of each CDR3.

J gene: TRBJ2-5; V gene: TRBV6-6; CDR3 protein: CASSQDRDQETQYF
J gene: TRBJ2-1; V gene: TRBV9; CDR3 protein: CASSVEGAWDNEQFF
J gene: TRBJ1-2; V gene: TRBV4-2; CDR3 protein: CASRQGTQDYGYTF
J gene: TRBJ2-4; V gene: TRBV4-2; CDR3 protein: CASSQEGLAGSRAKNIQYF
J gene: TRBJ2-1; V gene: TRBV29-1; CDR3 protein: CSGAQGAGQFF
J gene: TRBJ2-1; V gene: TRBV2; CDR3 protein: CASHTRGFAQFF
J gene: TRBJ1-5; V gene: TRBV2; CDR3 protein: CASSGLNQPQHF
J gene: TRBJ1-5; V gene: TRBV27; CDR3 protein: CASSLYGGQGTVQPQHF
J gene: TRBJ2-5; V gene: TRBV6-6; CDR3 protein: CASSYGNRGLGETQYF
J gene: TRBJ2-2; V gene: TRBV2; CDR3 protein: CASRRQQTGELFF
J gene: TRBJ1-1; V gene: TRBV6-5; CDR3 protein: CASTSTGNTEAFF
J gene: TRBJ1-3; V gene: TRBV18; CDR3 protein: CASSPPAGGSGNTIYF
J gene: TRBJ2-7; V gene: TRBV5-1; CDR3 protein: CASSLAVLGTAPYEQYF
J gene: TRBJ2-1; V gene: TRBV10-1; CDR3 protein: CASSVSSRGNSYNEQFF
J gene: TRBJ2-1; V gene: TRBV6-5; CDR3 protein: CASRAGTGGNEQFF